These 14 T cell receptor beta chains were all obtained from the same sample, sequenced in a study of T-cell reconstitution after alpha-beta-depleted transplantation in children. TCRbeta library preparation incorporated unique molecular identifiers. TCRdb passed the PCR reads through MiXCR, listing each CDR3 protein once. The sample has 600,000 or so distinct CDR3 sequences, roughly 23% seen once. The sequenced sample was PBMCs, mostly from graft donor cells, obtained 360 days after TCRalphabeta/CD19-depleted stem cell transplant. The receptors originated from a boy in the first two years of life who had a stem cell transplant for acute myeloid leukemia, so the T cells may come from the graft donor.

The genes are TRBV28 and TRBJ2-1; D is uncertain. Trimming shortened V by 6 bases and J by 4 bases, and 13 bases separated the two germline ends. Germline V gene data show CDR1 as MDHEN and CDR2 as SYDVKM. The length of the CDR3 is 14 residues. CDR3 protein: CASSPIKEYNEQFF. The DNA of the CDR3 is TGTGCCAGCAGCCCTATAAAGGAGTACAATGAGCAGTTCTTC. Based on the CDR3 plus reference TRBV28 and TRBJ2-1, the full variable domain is DVKVTQSSRYLVKRTGEKVFLECVQDMDHENMFWYRQDPGLGLRLIYFSYDVKMKEKGDIPEGYSVSREKKERFSLILESASTNQTSMYLCASSPIKEYNEQFFGPGTRLTVL.

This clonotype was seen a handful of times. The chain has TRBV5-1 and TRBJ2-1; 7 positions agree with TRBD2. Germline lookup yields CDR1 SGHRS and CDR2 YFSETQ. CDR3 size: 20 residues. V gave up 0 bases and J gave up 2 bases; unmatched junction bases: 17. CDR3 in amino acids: CASSLEIRGAGLVPYNEQFF. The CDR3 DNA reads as TGCGCCAGCAGCTTGGAAATTCGAGGAGCGGGGCTGGTCCCCTACAATGAGCAGTTCTTC.

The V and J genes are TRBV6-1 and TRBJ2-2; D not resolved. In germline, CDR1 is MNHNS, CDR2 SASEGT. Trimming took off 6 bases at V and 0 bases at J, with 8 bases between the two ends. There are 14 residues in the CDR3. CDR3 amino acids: CASRTNANTGELFF. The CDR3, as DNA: TGTGCCAGCAGAACCAACGCGAACACCGGGGAGCTGTTTTTT.

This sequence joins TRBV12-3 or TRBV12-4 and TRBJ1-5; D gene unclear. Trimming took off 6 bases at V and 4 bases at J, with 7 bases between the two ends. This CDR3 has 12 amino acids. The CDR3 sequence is CASSNLNQPQHF. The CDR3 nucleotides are TGTGCCAGCAGCAACCTTAATCAGCCCCAGCATTTT.

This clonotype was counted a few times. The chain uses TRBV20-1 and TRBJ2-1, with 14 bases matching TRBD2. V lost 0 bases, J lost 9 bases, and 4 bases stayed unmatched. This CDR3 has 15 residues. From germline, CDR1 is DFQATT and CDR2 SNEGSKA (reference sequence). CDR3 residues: CSARDGGLAGGEQFF. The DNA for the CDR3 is TGCAGTGCTAGAGATGGAGGACTAGCGGGGGGTGAGCAGTTCTTC.

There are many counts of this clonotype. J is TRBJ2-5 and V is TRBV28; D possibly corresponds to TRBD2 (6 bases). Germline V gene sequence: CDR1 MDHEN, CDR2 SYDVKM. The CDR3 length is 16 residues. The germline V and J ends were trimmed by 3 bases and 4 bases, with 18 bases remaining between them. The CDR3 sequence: CASSFGQLGGRETQYF. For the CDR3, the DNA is TGTGCCAGCAGTTTCGGTCAATTAGGAGGGAGAGAGACCCAGTACTTC.

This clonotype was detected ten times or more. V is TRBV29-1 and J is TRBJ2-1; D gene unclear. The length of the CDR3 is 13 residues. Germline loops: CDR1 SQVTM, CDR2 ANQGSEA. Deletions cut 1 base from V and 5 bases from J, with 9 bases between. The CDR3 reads CSVEGARNNEQFF. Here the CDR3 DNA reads TGCAGCGTTGAAGGGGCAAGAAACAATGAGCAGTTCTTC.

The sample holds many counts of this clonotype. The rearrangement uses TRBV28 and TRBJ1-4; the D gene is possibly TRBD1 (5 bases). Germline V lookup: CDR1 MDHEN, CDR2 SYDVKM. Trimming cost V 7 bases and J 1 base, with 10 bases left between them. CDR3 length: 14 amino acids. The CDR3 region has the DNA TGTGCCAGCACGACGGGGGGAACTAATGAAAAACTGTTTTTT. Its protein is CASTTGGTNEKLFF.

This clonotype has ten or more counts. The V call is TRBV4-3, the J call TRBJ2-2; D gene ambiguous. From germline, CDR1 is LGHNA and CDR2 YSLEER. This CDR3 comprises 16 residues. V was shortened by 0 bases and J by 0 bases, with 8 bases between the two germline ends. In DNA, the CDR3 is TGCGCCAGCAGCCAAGATCGAGTCGCGAACACCGGGGAGCTGTTTTTT. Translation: CASSQDRVANTGELFF.

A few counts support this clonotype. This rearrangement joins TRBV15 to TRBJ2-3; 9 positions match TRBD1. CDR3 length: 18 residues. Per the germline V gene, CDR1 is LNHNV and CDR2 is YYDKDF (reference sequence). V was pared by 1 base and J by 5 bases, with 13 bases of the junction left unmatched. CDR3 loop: CATSRAPLQGAEVDTQYF. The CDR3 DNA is TGTGCCACCAGCAGAGCTCCCCTACAGGGGGCGGAGGTAGATACGCAGTATTTT.

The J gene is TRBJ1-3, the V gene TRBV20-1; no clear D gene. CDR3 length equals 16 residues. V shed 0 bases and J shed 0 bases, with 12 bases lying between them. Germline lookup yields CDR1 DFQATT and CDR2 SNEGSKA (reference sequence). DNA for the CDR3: TGCAGTGCTAGAGACCCGAAGGGATCCTCTGGAAACACCATATATTTT. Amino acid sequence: CSARDPKGSSGNTIYF.

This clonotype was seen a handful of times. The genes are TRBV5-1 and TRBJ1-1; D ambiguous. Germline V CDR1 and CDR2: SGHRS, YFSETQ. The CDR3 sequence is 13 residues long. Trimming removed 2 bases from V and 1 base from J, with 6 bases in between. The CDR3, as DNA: TGCGCCAGCAGCTTACTTCCGAACACTGAAGCTTTCTTT. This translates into CASSLLPNTEAFF.

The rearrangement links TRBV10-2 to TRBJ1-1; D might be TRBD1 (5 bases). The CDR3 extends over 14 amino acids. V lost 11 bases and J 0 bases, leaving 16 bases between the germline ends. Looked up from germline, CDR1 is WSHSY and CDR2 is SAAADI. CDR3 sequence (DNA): TGCGCCGCGACGGGGGAGCTATTGAACACTGAAGCTTTCTTT. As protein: CAATGELLNTEAFF.

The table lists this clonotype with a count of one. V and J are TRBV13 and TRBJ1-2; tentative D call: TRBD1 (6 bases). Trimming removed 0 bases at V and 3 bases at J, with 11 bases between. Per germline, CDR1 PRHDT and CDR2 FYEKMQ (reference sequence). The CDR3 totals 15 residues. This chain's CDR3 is CASSLGRGGDYGYTF. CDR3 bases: TGTGCCAGCAGCTTAGGCCGAGGGGGAGACTATGGCTACACCTTC.